This TCR beta chain was sequenced in a study of CXCR3-negative and CXCR3-positive naive CD8 T cells. The CDR3 spans 12 residues. Germline V lookup: CDR1 SQVTM, CDR2 ANQGSEA. The study made its TRB cDNA libraries by 5' RACE, adding UMI labels. TCRdb re-called the 5' RACE reads; every CDR3 protein appears as one record, without DNA. Listed are about 90,000 distinct CDR3 sequences; about 1% falls within the top ten. Findings of the study overall: Both naive subsets carried similar amounts of surface CD5, so TCR strength was inferred from TRB CDR3 properties. Naive subsets were similarly diverse, while memory CD8+ repertoires were much less diverse.

In the case of this clonotype: The antigen remains unidentified.

The source of this sequence is a human donor in good health. Some clones in this sample may be carry-over from other donors' samples. Sequencing used naive CXCR3- CD8+ T cells from blood. Documented subset: CD45RO-CCR7+CD27+CD95- naive CD8+ T cells lacking CXCR3 (TNR3-). J is TRBJ1-2 and V is TRBV29-1; no DNA is available, so the TRBD1 call from TCRdb remains unchecked. CDR3 amino acids: CSVRGSNYGYTF.